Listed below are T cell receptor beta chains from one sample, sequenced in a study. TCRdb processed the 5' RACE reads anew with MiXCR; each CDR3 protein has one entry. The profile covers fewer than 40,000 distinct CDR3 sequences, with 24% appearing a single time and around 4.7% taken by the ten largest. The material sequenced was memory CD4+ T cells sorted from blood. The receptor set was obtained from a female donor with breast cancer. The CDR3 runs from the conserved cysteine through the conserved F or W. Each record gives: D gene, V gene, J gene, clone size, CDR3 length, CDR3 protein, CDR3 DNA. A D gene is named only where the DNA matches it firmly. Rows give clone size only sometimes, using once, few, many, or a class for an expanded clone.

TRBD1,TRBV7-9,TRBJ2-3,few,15,CASSGRTGKTDTQYF,TGTGCCAGCAGCGGGCGGACAGGGAAAACAGATACGCAGTATTTT
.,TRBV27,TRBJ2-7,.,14,CASSSLGETYEQYF,TGTGCCAGCAGTTCCTTAGGAGAAACCTACGAGCAGTACTTC
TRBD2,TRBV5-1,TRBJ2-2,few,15,CASTRTSGNTGELFF,TGCGCCAGCACCCGGACTAGCGGGAACACCGGGGAGCTGTTTTTT
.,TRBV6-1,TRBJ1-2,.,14,CASSGRTANYGYTF,TGTGCCAGCAGTGGTCGGACAGCCAACTATGGCTACACCTTC
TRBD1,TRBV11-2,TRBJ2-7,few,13,CASSQTGDYEQYF,TGTGCCAGCAGCCAGACAGGGGACTACGAGCAGTACTTC
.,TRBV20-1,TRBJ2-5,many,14,CSAPGGYLGETQYF,TGCAGTGCTCCGGGGGGCTACCTCGGGGAGACCCAGTACTTC
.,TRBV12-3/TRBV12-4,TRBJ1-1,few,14,CASSLSGAPDEAFF,TGTGCCAGCAGTTTATCGGGGGCCCCTGATGAAGCTTTCTTT
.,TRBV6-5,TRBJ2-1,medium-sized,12,CASSQGLNEQFF,TGTGCCAGCTCCCAGGGACTCAATGAGCAGTTCTTC
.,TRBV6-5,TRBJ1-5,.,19,CASSYSRFRTRDSNQPQHF,TGTGCCAGCAGTTACTCCCGCTTTCGGACGAGGGATAGCAATCAGCCCCAGCATTTT
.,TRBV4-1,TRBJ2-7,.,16,CASSQHLRDPAYEQYF,TGCGCCAGCAGCCAACACCTCCGGGATCCAGCCTACGAGCAGTACTTC
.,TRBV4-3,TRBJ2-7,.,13,CASSQDVSYEQYF,TGCGCCAGCAGCCAAGACGTCTCCTACGAGCAGTACTTC
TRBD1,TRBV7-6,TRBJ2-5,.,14,CASSRLDRVETQYF,TGTGCCAGCAGCCGCCTGGACAGGGTTGAGACCCAGTACTTC